This is a list of T cell receptor beta chains from one sample in a study of tumor-infiltrating lymphocytes in primary liver carcinoma. TCRdb redid the calling of the multiplex PCR reads with MiXCR, one entry per CDR3 protein. The data show more than 95,000 distinct CDR3 sequences, around 60% seen once. The sequencing sample was made of liver tumor tissue from sampling region 3. These receptors were collected from a woman in her fifties or sixties with primary liver carcinoma and hepatitis B virus infection. CDR3s include the opening cysteine and the closing phenylalanine or tryptophan. D genes are given only for firm matches.

TRBJ1-2 | TRBV7-9 | - | CASSPGRSFGYTF
TRBJ1-5 | TRBV4-2 | - | CASSQEWRVSNRSQHF
TRBJ1-5 | TRBV11-2 | - | CATRGQISQPQHF
TRBJ2-1 | TRBV7-8 | TRBD1 | CASSPRQGPYNEQFF
TRBJ1-1 | TRBV28 | TRBD1 | CASSRRGWDRGQTEAFF
TRBJ2-3 | TRBV5-1 | - | CASSWKLASTDTQYF
TRBJ1-2 | TRBV14 | - | CASSLPGTLTHGYTF
TRBJ2-7 | TRBV4-1 | - | CASSPGGTGYDEQYF
TRBJ2-7 | TRBV5-1 | - | CASSSQGFVDEQYF
TRBJ1-4 | TRBV11-2 | - | CASSPGWSNEKLFF
TRBJ2-2 | TRBV11-1 | - | CASRPSRDTGELFF
TRBJ2-7 | TRBV11-1 | TRBD2 | CASSTRVAGGTYEQYF
TRBJ2-5 | TRBV11-2 | - | CASSPPLVSPKTQYF
TRBJ2-1 | TRBV12-3/TRBV12-4 | TRBD2 | CASSLSLAGDNEQLF
TRBJ2-1 | TRBV28 | TRBD1 | CASKTPPGQGSHNEQFF
TRBJ2-5 | TRBV7-2 | TRBD1 | CASSSPPGQGSRETQYF
TRBJ2-7 | TRBV7-3 | TRBD2 | CASSLARDYRQYF
TRBJ2-3 | TRBV28 | TRBD2 | CASRVMGGRAADTQYF
TRBJ2-7 | TRBV28 | TRBD1 | CANSPGGAASYKQYF
TRBJ2-7 | TRBV19 | - | CASSISGPSYEQYF
TRBJ2-5 | TRBV6-5 | - | CDSSALEGETQYF
TRBJ2-2 | TRBV11-3 | TRBD2 | CATSLGRLAGSTGELFF
TRBJ2-1 | TRBV28 | TRBD2 | CASSSSTAGGPTNVYNEQFF
TRBJ2-3 | TRBV29-1 | - | CSVEGSDTQYF
TRBJ2-2 | TRBV29-1 | - | CRVGTESNTGELFF
TRBJ1-2 | TRBV29-1 | - | CSVEGRGSGYTF
TRBJ1-3 | TRBV12-3/TRBV12-4 | - | CANSPRTWTDTIYF
TRBJ1-1 | TRBV5-1 | - | CASSPNNQQKVTEAFF
TRBJ2-1 | TRBV11-2 | - | CTSSLAPRSYNEQFF
TRBJ2-5 | TRBV7-2 | TRBD2 | CASSLALGSGSETQYF
TRBJ2-2 | TRBV29-1 | - | CSVGGGIGELFF
TRBJ2-7 | TRBV6-5 | TRBD1 | CASRSGTGVREQYF
TRBJ2-1 | TRBV11-2 | - | CTSSLERMSSYNEQLF
TRBJ2-1 | TRBV12-3/TRBV12-4 | TRBD2 | CASSFGTSGTTDYNEQFF
TRBJ1-4 | TRBV11-2 | - | CANSLTRQTTTNEKLFF
TRBJ2-1 | TRBV7-9 | - | CASSLLGLSEQFF
TRBJ1-4 | TRBV28 | - | CASSITSTNEKLFF
TRBJ2-3 | TRBV12-3/TRBV12-4 | TRBD2 | CASSPLLAGATDTQYF
TRBJ2-2 | TRBV11-2 | TRBD2 | CTSSSRAGSGELFF
TRBJ2-5 | TRBV6-6 | - | CASWNGTPQETQYF
TRBJ2-2 | TRBV11-2 | - | CASSLMGNTRELFF
TRBJ2-7 | TRBV11-1 | - | CADSLRGASYEQYF
TRBJ2-7 | TRBV28 | - | CASSQLQGRGYEQYF
TRBJ2-2 | TRBV11-1 | - | CVSSPLPGEPFF
TRBJ1-6 | TRBV28 | - | CTSSPPGSYNSALHF
TRBJ2-2 | TRBV6-5 | - | CASSSGVTGELFF
TRBJ2-3 | TRBV19 | TRBD2 | CASSRGSGSTDTQYF
TRBJ2-4 | TRBV6-1 | TRBD1 | CAISYRQGILVKNIQYF
TRBJ2-1 | TRBV2 | - | CASSESIPIYNEQFF
TRBJ2-5 | TRBV11-2 | - | CASSFEGGVWGTTTQYF
TRBJ2-1 | TRBV28 | - | CASSLGTLVFSYNEQFF
TRBJ2-7 | TRBV11-2 | - | CTSSLDTSRGDEQYF
TRBJ1-5 | TRBV7-9 | TRBD1 | CASSLGDSSNQPQHF